This T cell receptor (beta chain) was recovered during a study of control samples from healthy donors and cancer patients. Profiling relied on immunoSEQ multiplex PCR, and the TCRdb table lists in-frame clones only, not all of them. The table has about 84,000 clones, roughly 84% seen once. The CDR3 has 14 residues. Germline loops: CDR1 SGHVS, CDR2 FNYEAQ. V was trimmed by 0 bases and J by 3 bases, leaving 9 bases between them. The source is a man in his 60s with head and neck cancer. This chain connects TRBV7-6 to TRBJ2-7, with D unresolved. Sequencing was done on a sample of PBMCs. The CDR3 bases are TGTGCCAGCAGCTTAGCCCGGTGGAGCTACGAGCAGTACTTC. Protein: CASSLARWSYEQYF.